Given below is one T cell receptor (beta chain) in context. It has no known antigen specificity. Base qualities are not provided; no much larger clone lies one nucleotide away. The sample is drawn from a study of STAT5B mutations in CD4+ large granular lymphocyte leukemia (dated by TCRdb to between 2021 and 2024). A note on the overall study: Among healthy controls, the CDR3 'QG' motif was associated with a particular HLA allele. Flow cytometry on FACSCanto II or FACSVerse showed that the purified fractions were more than 95% pure among lymphocytes. The study compared the TCRbeta repertoires of patients with CD4+ T-cell large granular lymphocyte leukemia against the TCRbeta repertoires of healthy blood donors. Beyond this particular receptor, the publication reports: Main leukemic clonotypes were private to each patient, although roughly 25% of the main leukemic clonotypes were found at low frequency in the non-leukemic repertoires of other patients. CD4-sorted patient repertoires appeared more clonal than healthy CD4+ repertoires, and this difference persisted after removing the putative leukemic clones. The data were not HLA-matched, and the relatively small sample size could explain the higher clonality seen in CD4+ compared with CD8+ T-LGLL.

TCRbeta rearrangements were sequenced from genomic DNA using the immunoSEQ assay at survey resolution. For the original study's pipeline: In the TCR sequencing data, the lowest productive clonotype frequency that could be detected was 2.59 x 10-5. Only productive TCRbeta rearrangements, defined as complete and in-frame sequences, were included in the analyses. Simpson clonality, calculated in the immunoSEQ Analyzer version 3.0, was used as the measure of sample clonality. Based on frequency, clones were grouped as very rare, small, medium, large (1-20%) or hyperexpanded (>20%). Generation probabilities were estimated with OLGA 1.2.3, V-gene circos plots were made with VDJtools, specificities were searched in VDJdb, and CDR3 motifs were identified with GLIPH. TCRdb holds this immuneACCESS table with in-frame rearrangements only. Some clones are missing; in checked studies, unresolved V genes explain under half, and the rest has no known cause. V and J calls and clone size are those listed in that table; D and trimming were worked out from the DNA. The sample table shows 20,000 or so clones, and 60% to 85% are seen once. In total, the top ten clones hold about 0.4% of the sample.

Healthy controls were roughly 40 blood donors whose buffy coats came from the Finnish Red Cross blood service. All TCR-sequenced material derived from peripheral blood: patient blood samples and healthy donor buffy coats. Peripheral blood mononuclear cells were isolated by Ficoll-Hypaque gradient centrifugation. CD4+ cells were magnetically purified from the buffy coats of healthy controls. The Gentra Puregene Cell and Tissue kit was used for genomic DNA extraction, and quantification was performed on a Qubit 2.0 fluorometer. Input material: CD4+ T cells from blood buffy coats. The receptor was derived from a human donor in good health.

The bases are TGTGCCAGCAGACATAGCGGGAGCGGTGAGACCCAGTACTTC. Translated, this is CASRHSGSGETQYF. The sequence links TRBV28 to TRBJ2-5, with TRBD2 identical over 9 junction bases. The CDR3, from cysteine to phenylalanine, totals 14 residues. The DNA shown is the 42-base CDR3, in frame from base 1. V ends up 6 bases short and J 5 bases short, with an unmatched junction base count of 7. For CDR1 and CDR2, the germline V gene lists MDHEN and SYDVKM.